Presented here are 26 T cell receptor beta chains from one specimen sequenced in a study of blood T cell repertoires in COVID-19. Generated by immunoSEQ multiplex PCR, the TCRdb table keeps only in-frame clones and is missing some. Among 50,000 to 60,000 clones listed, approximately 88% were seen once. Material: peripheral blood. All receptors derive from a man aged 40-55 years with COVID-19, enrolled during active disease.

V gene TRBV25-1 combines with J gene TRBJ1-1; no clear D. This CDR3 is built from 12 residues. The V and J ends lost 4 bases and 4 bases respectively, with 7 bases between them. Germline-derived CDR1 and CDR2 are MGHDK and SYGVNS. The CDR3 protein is CASSALGTEAFF. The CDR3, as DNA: TGTGCCAGCAGTGCCCTAGGCACTGAAGCTTTCTTT.

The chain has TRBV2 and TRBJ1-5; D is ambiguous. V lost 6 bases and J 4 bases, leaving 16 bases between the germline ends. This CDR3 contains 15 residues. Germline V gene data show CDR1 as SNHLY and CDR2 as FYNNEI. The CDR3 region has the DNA TGTGCCAGCAGAGGTGGAGTTTTCGGAAATCAGCCCCAGCATTTT. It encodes CASRGGVFGNQPQHF.

In nucleotides, the CDR3 is TGTGCCACCAGCAGAGGGTCCAGGGCGAATGAAAAACTGTTTTTT. The encoded protein is CATSRGSRANEKLFF. The chain recombines TRBV15 with TRBJ1-4; perhaps TRBD1 as D (5 bases). The V gene's germline CDR1 is LNHNV and CDR2 YYDKDF (reference sequence). This CDR3 is 15 amino acids long. V lost 1 base and J 5 bases, leaving 11 bases between the germline ends.

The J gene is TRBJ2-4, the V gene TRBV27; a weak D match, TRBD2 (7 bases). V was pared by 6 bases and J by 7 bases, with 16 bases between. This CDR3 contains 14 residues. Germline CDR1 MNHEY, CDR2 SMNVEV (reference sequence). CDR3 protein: CASSPSGGVNIQYF. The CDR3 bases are TGTGCCAGCAGCCCCTCGGGGGGCGTGAACATTCAGTACTTC.

CDR3 protein: CASSGGSQPQHF. In DNA form, the CDR3 reads TGTGCCAGCAGCGGGGGGAGTCAGCCCCAGCATTTT. The chain joins TRBV12-3 or TRBV12-4 to TRBJ1-5; D possibly corresponds to TRBD1 (5 bases). V was trimmed by 6 bases and J by 6 bases, leaving 9 bases between them. The CDR3 totals 12 residues.

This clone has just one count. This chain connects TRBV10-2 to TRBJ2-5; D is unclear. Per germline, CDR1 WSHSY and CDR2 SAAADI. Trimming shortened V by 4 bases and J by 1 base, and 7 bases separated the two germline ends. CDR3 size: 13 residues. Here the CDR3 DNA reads TGCGCCAGCAGTGGGCCCCTCCAAGAGACCCAGTACTTC. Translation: CASSGPLQETQYF.

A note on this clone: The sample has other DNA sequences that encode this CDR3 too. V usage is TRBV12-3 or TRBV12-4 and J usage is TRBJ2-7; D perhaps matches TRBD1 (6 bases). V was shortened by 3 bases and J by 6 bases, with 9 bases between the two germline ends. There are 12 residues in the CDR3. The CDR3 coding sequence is TGTGCCAGCAGTTTGGTAGGGGGCGAGCAGTACTTC. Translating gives CASSLVGGEQYF.

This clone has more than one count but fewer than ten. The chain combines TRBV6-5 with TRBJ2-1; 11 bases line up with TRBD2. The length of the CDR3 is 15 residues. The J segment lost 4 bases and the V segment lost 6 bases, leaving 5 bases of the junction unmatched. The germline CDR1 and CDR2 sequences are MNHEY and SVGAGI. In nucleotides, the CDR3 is TGTGCCAGCAGCAGAAGACTAGCGGGATACAATGAGCAGTTCTTC. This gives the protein CASSRRLAGYNEQFF.

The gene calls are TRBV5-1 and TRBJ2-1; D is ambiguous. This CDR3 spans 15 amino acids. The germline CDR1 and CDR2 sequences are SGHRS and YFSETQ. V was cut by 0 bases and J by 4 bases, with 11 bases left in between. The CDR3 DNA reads TGCGCCAGCAGCTTGGGCCCTGGCCTGTACAATGAGCAGTTCTTC. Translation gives CASSLGPGLYNEQFF.

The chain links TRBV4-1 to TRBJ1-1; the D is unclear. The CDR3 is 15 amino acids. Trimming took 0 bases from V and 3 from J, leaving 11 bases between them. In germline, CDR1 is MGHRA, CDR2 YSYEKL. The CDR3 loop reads CASSQDRGRDTEAFF. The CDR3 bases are TGCGCCAGCAGCCAAGATCGGGGTAGGGACACTGAAGCTTTCTTT.

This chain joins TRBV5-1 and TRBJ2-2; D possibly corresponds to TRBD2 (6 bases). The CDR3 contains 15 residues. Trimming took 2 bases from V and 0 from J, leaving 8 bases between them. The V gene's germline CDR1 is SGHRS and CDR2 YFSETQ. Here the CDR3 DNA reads TGCGCCAGCAGCTTAACGGGGGCGAACACCGGGGAGCTGTTTTTT. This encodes CASSLTGANTGELFF.

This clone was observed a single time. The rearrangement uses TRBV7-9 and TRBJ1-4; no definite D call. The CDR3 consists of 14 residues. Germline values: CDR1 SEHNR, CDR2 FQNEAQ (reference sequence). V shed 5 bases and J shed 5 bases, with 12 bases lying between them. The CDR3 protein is CASSLGVSNEKLFF. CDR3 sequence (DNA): TGTGCCAGCAGCCTGGGAGTAAGCAATGAAAAACTGTTTTTT.

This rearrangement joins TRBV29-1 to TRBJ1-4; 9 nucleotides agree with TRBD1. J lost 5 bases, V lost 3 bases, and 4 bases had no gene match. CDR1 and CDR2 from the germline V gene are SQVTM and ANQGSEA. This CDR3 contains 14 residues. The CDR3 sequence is CSVEDGTGNEKLFF. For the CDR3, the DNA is TGCAGCGTTGAGGACGGGACAGGGAATGAAAAACTGTTTTTT.

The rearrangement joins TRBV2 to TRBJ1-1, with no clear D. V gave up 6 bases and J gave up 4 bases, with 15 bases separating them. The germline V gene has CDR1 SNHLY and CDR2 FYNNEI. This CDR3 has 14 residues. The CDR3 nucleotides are TGTGCCAGCAGCGCGACAACCCCGAGCACTGAAGCTTTCTTT. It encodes CASSATTPSTEAFF.

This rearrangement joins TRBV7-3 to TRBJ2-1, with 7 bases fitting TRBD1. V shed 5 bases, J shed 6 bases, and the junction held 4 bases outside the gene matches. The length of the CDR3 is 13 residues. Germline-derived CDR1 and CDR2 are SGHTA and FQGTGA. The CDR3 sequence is CASSQQGSNEQFF. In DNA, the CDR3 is TGTGCCAGCAGCCAACAGGGGTCCAATGAGCAGTTCTTC.

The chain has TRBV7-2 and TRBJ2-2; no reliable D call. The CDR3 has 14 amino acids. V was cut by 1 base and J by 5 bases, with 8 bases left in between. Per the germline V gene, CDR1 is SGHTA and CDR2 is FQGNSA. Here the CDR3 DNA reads TGTGCCAGCAGCTTAGACAGAGCTACCGGGGAGCTGTTTTTT. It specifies CASSLDRATGELFF.

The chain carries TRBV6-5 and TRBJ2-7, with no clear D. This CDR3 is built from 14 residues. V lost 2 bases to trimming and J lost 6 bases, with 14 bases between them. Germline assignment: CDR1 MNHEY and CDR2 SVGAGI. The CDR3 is CASSYGDSSSEQYF. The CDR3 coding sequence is TGTGCCAGCAGTTACGGCGACTCTTCTTCCGAGCAGTACTTC.

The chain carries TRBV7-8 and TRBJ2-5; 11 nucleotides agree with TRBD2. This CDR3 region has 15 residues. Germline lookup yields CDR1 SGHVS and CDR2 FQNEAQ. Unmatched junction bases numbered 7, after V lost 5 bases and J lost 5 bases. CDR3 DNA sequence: TGTGCCAGCAGCCGGGGGACTAGCGGATTGGAGACCCAGTACTTC. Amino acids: CASSRGTSGLETQYF.

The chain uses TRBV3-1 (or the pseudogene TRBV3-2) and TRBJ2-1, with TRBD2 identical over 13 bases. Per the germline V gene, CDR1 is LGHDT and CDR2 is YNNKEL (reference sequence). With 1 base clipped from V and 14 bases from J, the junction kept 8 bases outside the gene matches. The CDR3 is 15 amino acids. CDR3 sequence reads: CASSQGGLAGVSKFF. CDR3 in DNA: TGTGCCAGCAGCCAAGGAGGACTAGCGGGAGTGTCGAAGTTCTTC.

This CDR3 reads CASSRRGHTEAFF. The CDR3 DNA follows: TGTGCCAGCAGCCGCAGGGGGCACACTGAAGCTTTCTTT. The chain carries TRBV3-1 (or the pseudogene TRBV3-2) and TRBJ1-1; TRBD1 aligns across 8 bases. Trimming at V came to 4 bases and at J to 3 bases, leaving 1 base not matched to a gene. The CDR3 totals 13 residues. The germline gives CDR1 LGHDT, CDR2 YNNKEL (reference sequence).

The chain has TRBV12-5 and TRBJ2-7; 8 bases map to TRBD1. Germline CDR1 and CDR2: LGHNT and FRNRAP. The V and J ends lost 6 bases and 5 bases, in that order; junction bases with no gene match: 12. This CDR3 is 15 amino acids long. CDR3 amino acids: CASGRTGGDWDEQYF. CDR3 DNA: TGTGCTAGTGGCCGCACAGGGGGTGATTGGGACGAGCAGTACTTC.

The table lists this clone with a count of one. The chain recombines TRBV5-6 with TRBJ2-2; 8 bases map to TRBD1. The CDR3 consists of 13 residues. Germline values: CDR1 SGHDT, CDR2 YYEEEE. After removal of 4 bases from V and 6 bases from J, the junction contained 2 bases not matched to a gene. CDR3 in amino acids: CASSRTGSGELFF. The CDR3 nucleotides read TGTGCCAGCAGCCGGACAGGGTCCGGGGAGCTGTTTTTT.

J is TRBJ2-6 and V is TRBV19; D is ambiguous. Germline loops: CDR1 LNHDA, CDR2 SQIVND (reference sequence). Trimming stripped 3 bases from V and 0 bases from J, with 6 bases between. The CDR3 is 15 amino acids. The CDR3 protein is CASSIEISGANVLTF. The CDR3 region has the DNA TGTGCCAGTAGTATCGAGATCTCTGGGGCCAACGTCCTGACTTTC.

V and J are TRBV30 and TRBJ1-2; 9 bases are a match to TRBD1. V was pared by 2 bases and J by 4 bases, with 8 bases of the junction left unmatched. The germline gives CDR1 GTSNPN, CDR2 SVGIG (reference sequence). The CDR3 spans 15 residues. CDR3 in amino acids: CAWSTPGQGLYGYTF. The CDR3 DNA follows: TGTGCCTGGAGTACCCCGGGACAGGGACTCTATGGCTACACCTTC.

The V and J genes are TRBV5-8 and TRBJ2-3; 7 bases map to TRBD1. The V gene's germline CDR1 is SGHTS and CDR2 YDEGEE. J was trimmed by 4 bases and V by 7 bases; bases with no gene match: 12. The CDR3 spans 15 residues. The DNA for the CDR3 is TGTGCCAGCGGCCGACAGGGTAGAGGTGCAGATACGCAGTATTTT. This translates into CASGRQGRGADTQYF.

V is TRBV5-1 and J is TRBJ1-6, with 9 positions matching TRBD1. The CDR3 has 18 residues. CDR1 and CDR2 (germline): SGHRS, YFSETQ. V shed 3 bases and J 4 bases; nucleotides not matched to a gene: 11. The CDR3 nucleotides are TGCGCCAGCAGCTCCGGGACAGGGCTAACGAAATATAATTCACCCCTCCACTTT. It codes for CASSSGTGLTKYNSPLHF.